The 32 T cell receptor beta chains below were found in one sample sequenced in a study of T cell responses to AZD1222 COVID-19 vaccine. Method: immunoSEQ multiplex PCR; TCRdb's copy keeps in-frame clones and lacks some. The data contain under 130,000 clones, around 94% of them seen just once; the ten biggest clones take up around 2%. This material consisted of peripheral blood, taken on day 0 of AZD1222 vaccination. These TCRs come from an adult in good health.

The chain combines TRBV6-5 with TRBJ2-5; D uncertain. Germline CDR1 is MNHEY and CDR2 is SVGAGI. V lost 4 bases and J 5 bases, leaving 14 bases between the germline ends. The CDR3 covers 14 residues. CDR3 DNA sequence: TGTGCCAGCAGTTCTGAATGGGGAACGGAGACCCAGTACTTC. Amino acids: CASSSEWGTETQYF.

The chain recombines TRBV19 with TRBJ2-1; D is undetermined. V lost 1 base and J lost 5, with 9 bases in between. The germline V gene has CDR1 LNHDA and CDR2 SQIVND (reference sequence). This CDR3 is built from 14 residues. DNA for the CDR3: TGTGCCAGTAGTATAGGAGTAGCCGACAATGAGCAGTTCTTC. It specifies CASSIGVADNEQFF.

The V and J genes are TRBV3-1 (or the pseudogene TRBV3-2) and TRBJ1-1; D is unclear. Germline lookup yields CDR1 LGHDT and CDR2 YNNKEL (reference sequence). V was pared by 1 base and J by 3 bases, with 21 bases between. The CDR3 has 18 amino acids. The CDR3 here is CASSQAGVSSREDTEAFF. The DNA of the CDR3 is TGTGCCAGCAGCCAAGCCGGTGTCTCTTCTCGGGAGGACACTGAAGCTTTCTTT.

In its sample, this clone was seen once. The genes are TRBV30 and TRBJ1-2; 7 bases match TRBD1. Germline trimming cut 3 bases from V and 4 bases from J; bases unmatched to any gene: 8. CDR3 length: 14 amino acids. Germline V CDR1 and CDR2: GTSNPN, SVGIG (reference sequence). Here the CDR3 reads CAWREQGKGYGYTF. The CDR3 nucleotides read TGTGCCTGGAGGGAACAGGGGAAGGGCTATGGCTACACCTTC.

This clone was detected once. CDR3 sequence: CASSLEDRKDNGYTF. CDR3 DNA: TGTGCCAGCAGCTTAGAGGACAGGAAGGACAATGGCTACACCTTC. The chain is built from TRBV7-9 and TRBJ1-2; 7 nucleotides line up with TRBD1. The CDR3 runs to 15 residues. Unmatched junction bases numbered 8, after V lost 1 base and J lost 6 bases. Germline-derived CDR1 and CDR2 are SEHNR and FQNEAQ (reference sequence).

This chain links TRBV9 with TRBJ2-5, with 10 bases that match TRBD2. The junction had 6 bases not matched to a gene; V was cut back by 3 bases and J by 4 bases. The CDR3 runs 15 residues. Germline V gene sequence: CDR1 SGDLS, CDR2 YYNGEE. The CDR3 loop reads CASSGGLARIETQYF. DNA for the CDR3: TGTGCCAGCAGCGGGGGACTAGCGAGGATAGAGACCCAGTACTTC.

The chain combines TRBV7-9 with TRBJ1-1; 7 bases agree with TRBD1. V lost 4 bases to trimming and J lost 5 bases; unmatched junction nucleotides: 7. The CDR3 is 14 amino acids. Germline assignment: CDR1 SEHNR and CDR2 FQNEAQ (reference sequence). The CDR3 loop is CASSYRQGGTEAFF. The DNA of the CDR3 is TGTGCCAGCAGCTACCGACAGGGTGGGACTGAAGCTTTCTTT. Supplemented by reference TRBV7-9 and TRBJ1-1, the full variable domain reads DTGVSQNPRHKITKRGQNVTFRCDPISEHNRLYWYRQTLGQGPEFLTYFQNEAQLEKSRLLSDRFSAERPKGSFSTLEIQRTEQGDSAMYLCASSYRQGGTEAFFGQGTRLTVV.

CDR3 in DNA: TGCAGCGTTGACCAGACAGAGGACACTGAAGCTTTCTTT. Amino acid sequence: CSVDQTEDTEAFF. This chain connects TRBV29-1 to TRBJ1-1, with a weak D call TRBD1 (5 bases). Germline lookup yields CDR1 SQVTM and CDR2 ANQGSEA. Trimming removed 3 bases from V and 3 bases from J, with 11 bases in between. The CDR3 is 13 amino acids.

The gene calls are TRBV25-1 and TRBJ2-5; D might be TRBD1 or TRBD2, each matching 5 bases. CDR1 is MGHDK and CDR2 is SYGVNS in the germline V gene. Trimming shortened V by 3 bases and J by 4 bases, and 15 bases separated the two germline ends. This CDR3 region has 15 residues. The CDR3 reads CASSDTRGDRETQYF. In nucleotides, the CDR3 is TGTGCCAGCAGTGACACCCGGGGCGATAGAGAGACCCAGTACTTC. Based on the CDR3 plus reference TRBV25-1 and TRBJ2-5, the full variable domain is EADIYQTPRYLVIGTGKKITLECSQTMGHDKMYWYQQDPGMELHLIHYSYGVNSTEKGDLSSESTVSRIRTEHFPLTLESARPSHTSQYLCASSDTRGDRETQYFGPGTRLLVL.

The V call is TRBV27, the J call TRBJ2-5, with TRBD1 identical over 7 bases. This CDR3 contains 16 residues. The germline gives CDR1 MNHEY, CDR2 SMNVEV (reference sequence). The V segment lost 7 bases and the J segment 0 bases; nucleotides outside the gene matches: 11. CDR3 in amino acids: CASKTRDRRYQETQYF. In DNA, the CDR3 is TGTGCCAGCAAGACGAGGGACAGACGGTACCAAGAGACCCAGTACTTC.

V usage is TRBV3-1 (or the pseudogene TRBV3-2) and J usage is TRBJ2-7, with no clear D. This CDR3 has 11 residues. Trimming cost V 3 bases and J 4 bases, with 4 bases left between them. Germline V gene lookup returns CDR1 LGHDT and CDR2 YNNKEL (reference sequence). CDR3 protein: CASSHTYEQYF. The DNA of the CDR3 is TGTGCCAGCAGCCACACTTACGAGCAGTACTTC.

V and J are TRBV7-9 and TRBJ1-3; the D is unclear. The germline V gene has CDR1 SEHNR and CDR2 FQNEAQ (reference sequence). The CDR3 contains 14 residues. The V end lost 5 bases, the J end lost 3 bases, and 11 bases lay between the germline ends. In DNA form, the CDR3 reads TGTGCCAGCAGCGTATCAGTCAGTGGAAACACCATATATTTT. This encodes CASSVSVSGNTIYF.

CDR3 region: CASSLLDMRIGRSEAFF. The CDR3 DNA sequence: TGTGCCAGCAGCTTACTGGACATGCGCATTGGGCGGAGTGAAGCTTTCTTT. The chain carries TRBV7-3 and TRBJ1-1; D is perhaps TRBD1 (5 bases). The V gene lost 2 bases and the J gene lost 7 bases, with 23 bases spanning the gap. CDR1 is SGHTA, CDR2 FQGTGA, per germline. The CDR3 is 17 residues long.

This chain connects TRBV6-1 to TRBJ1-4; D unresolved. The CDR3 is made up of 18 amino acids. CDR1 MNHNS and CDR2 SASEGT come from the germline V gene. The V end was cut by 2 bases, the J end by 0 bases, with 16 bases between. The CDR3 reads CASSELPLLLATNEKLFF. In nucleotides, the CDR3 is TGTGCCAGCAGTGAACTTCCATTACTACTAGCAACTAATGAAAAACTGTTTTTT.

This CDR3 reads CASRDDREKLFF. As DNA, the CDR3 is TGTGCCAGCAGGGACGATCGCGAAAAACTGTTTTTT. The V call is TRBV7-9, the J call TRBJ1-4; no reliable D call. Germline V lookup: CDR1 SEHNR, CDR2 FQNEAQ (reference sequence). The CDR3 length is 12 residues. The V gene lost 6 bases and the J gene lost 8 bases, with 10 bases spanning the gap.

This chain connects TRBV7-2 to TRBJ2-1; 11 positions match TRBD2. This CDR3 contains 16 residues. Looked up from germline, CDR1 is SGHTA and CDR2 is FQGNSA. Trimming took 5 bases from V and 4 from J; bases not matched to a gene: 7. CDR3 DNA: TGTGCCAGCAGCCAAAGGCCTAGCGGGGGGTACAATGAGCAGTTCTTC. Its translation is CASSQRPSGGYNEQFF.

The V gene is TRBV28, the J gene TRBJ1-3; D is perhaps TRBD1 (5 bases). Trimming pared 6 bases from V and 4 bases from J, leaving 10 bases between. Per the germline V gene, CDR1 is MDHEN and CDR2 is SYDVKM. The CDR3 is 13 amino acids. CDR3 amino acids: CASSRDVGNTIYF. The CDR3 bases are TGTGCCAGCAGCCGGGACGTCGGAAACACCATATATTTT.

The rearrangement links TRBV10-3 to TRBJ2-1, with 7 bases identical to TRBD1. J lost 5 bases, V lost 8 bases, and 3 bases had no gene match. This CDR3 contains 12 residues. Germline V lookup: CDR1 ENHRY, CDR2 SYGVKD. The CDR3 here is CAIGGQNNEQFF. CDR3 nucleotide sequence: TGTGCCATCGGGGGACAGAACAATGAGCAGTTCTTC.

The chain is built from TRBV9 and TRBJ1-1; D unclear. The germline V and J ends were trimmed by 5 bases and 0 bases, with 11 bases remaining between them. From germline, CDR1 is SGDLS and CDR2 YYNGEE. The CDR3 loop spans 14 amino acids. The CDR3 here is CASRYSGVNTEAFF. The CDR3 coding sequence is TGTGCCAGCAGGTATTCCGGGGTGAACACTGAAGCTTTCTTT.

As concerns this clone: The sample carries other DNA sequences with the same CDR3. The chain couples TRBV2 to TRBJ1-2; D unresolved. The CDR3 runs to 13 residues. V shed 5 bases and J shed 0 bases, with 7 bases lying between them. Germline V lookup: CDR1 SNHLY, CDR2 FYNNEI. CDR3 DNA sequence: TGTGCCAGCAGTCAATCACCTAACTATGGCTACACCTTC. This sequence encodes CASSQSPNYGYTF.

In DNA form, the CDR3 reads TGTGCCAGCAGCCGCGACAGCATCTATGGCTACACCTTC. Amino acids: CASSRDSIYGYTF. The chain links TRBV21-1 to TRBJ1-2; the DNA was not compared with TRBD1, the D call given in the table. TRBV21-1 is described as a pseudogene. The CDR3 is 13 residues long.

The chain has TRBV29-1 and TRBJ1-3; D is unresolved. Per the germline V gene, CDR1 is SQVTM and CDR2 is ANQGSEA. The CDR3 totals 11 residues. V was clipped by 4 bases and J by 4 bases, with 5 bases between them. The CDR3 here is CSVGAGNTIYF. CDR3 bases: TGCAGCGTTGGGGCAGGAAACACCATATATTTT. Variable domain in full (rest from reference TRBV29-1 and TRBJ1-3): SAVISQKPSRDICQRGTSLTIQCQVDSQVTMMFWYRQQPGQSLTLIATANQGSEATYESGFVIDKFPISRPNLTFSTLTVSNMSPEDSSIYLCSVGAGNTIYFGEGSWLTVV.

This chain uses TRBV27 with TRBJ2-5, with a tentative D call TRBD1 (6 bases). The V and J ends lost 3 bases and 2 bases respectively, with 19 bases between them. The CDR3 totals 17 residues. CDR1 and CDR2 (germline): MNHEY, SMNVEV (reference sequence). Here the CDR3 reads CASSLFWPGHLQETQYF. CDR3 DNA: TGTGCCAGCAGTTTGTTCTGGCCGGGACACTTACAAGAGACCCAGTACTTC.

The chain is built from TRBV11-3 and TRBJ2-1; 12 bases fit TRBD2. The CDR3 covers 17 residues. Trimming removed 5 bases from V and 4 bases from J; junction bases left unmatched: 9. Germline V CDR1 and CDR2: SGHNT, YENEEA. DNA of the CDR3: TGTGCCAGCAGCCCAAGGGTACTAGCGGGAGGATACAATGAGCAGTTCTTC. Encoded protein: CASSPRVLAGGYNEQFF.

The chain uses TRBV11-3 and TRBJ2-1; TRBD1 agrees at 7 bases. Germline trimming cut 4 bases from V and 5 bases from J; bases unmatched to any gene: 8. CDR1 is SGHNT and CDR2 is YENEEA in the germline V gene. The CDR3 spans 15 residues. The CDR3 DNA sequence: TGTGCCAGCAGCTCCAGGGGGTCCTACAACAATGAGCAGTTCTTC. Residues: CASSSRGSYNNEQFF. Based on the CDR3 plus reference TRBV11-3 and TRBJ2-1, the full variable domain is EAGVVQSPRYKIIEKKQPVAFWCNPISGHNTLYWYLQNLGQGPELLIRYENEEAVDDSQLPKDRFSAERLKGVDSTLKIQPAELGDSAVYLCASSSRGSYNNEQFFGPGTRLTVL.

The chain joins TRBV6-2 or TRBV6-3 to TRBJ1-5; 7 bases match TRBD1. The CDR3 contains 14 residues. Unmatched junction bases numbered 4, after V lost 5 bases and J lost 3 bases. CDR1 and CDR2 from the germline V gene are MNHEY and SVGEGT. This CDR3 reads CASSQGGSNQPQHF. CDR3 coding DNA: TGTGCCAGCAGTCAGGGGGGATCCAATCAGCCCCAGCATTTT.

The rearrangement links TRBV28 to TRBJ2-5; TRBD1 matches at 9 bases. With 3 bases clipped from V and 1 base from J, the junction kept 9 bases outside the gene matches. Germline V CDR1 and CDR2: MDHEN, SYDVKM. The CDR3 length is 17 residues. CDR3 amino acids: CASSFYRRTGVQETQYF. CDR3 nucleotides: TGTGCCAGCAGTTTTTATAGGAGGACAGGGGTCCAAGAGACCCAGTACTTC.

The gene calls are TRBV30 and TRBJ1-2; TRBD1 agrees at 7 bases. Unmatched junction bases numbered 11, after V lost 4 bases and J lost 0 bases. Per germline, CDR1 GTSNPN and CDR2 SVGIG (reference sequence). CDR3 length: 16 residues. CDR3 protein: CAWNPGQAGANYGYTF. CDR3 coding DNA: TGTGCCTGGAACCCTGGACAGGCCGGGGCTAACTATGGCTACACCTTC.

The J gene is TRBJ2-1, the V gene TRBV4-3; the D is unclear. The germline V and J ends were trimmed by 2 bases and 10 bases, with 12 bases remaining between them. The CDR3 length is 13 residues. Germline loops: CDR1 LGHNA, CDR2 YSLEER. In DNA form, the CDR3 reads TGCGCCAGCAGCCAATTAGGCGGCTGGGAGCAGTTCTTC. Translation: CASSQLGGWEQFF.

The chain uses TRBV6-5 and TRBJ2-2; 7 bases are shared with TRBD1. The germline gives CDR1 MNHEY, CDR2 SVGAGI. The CDR3 has 15 residues. V trimming: 7 bases; J trimming: 6 bases; junction bases outside the gene matches: 11. CDR3 sequence reads: CASTKRQGGPGELFF. The CDR3 DNA reads TGTGCCAGCACTAAACGACAGGGCGGGCCCGGGGAGCTGTTTTTT.

The chain has TRBV28 and TRBJ2-2, with 9 nucleotides matching TRBD2. V was pared by 4 bases and J by 2 bases, with 14 bases of the junction left unmatched. The CDR3 extends over 19 amino acids. Germline V CDR1 and CDR2: MDHEN, SYDVKM. CDR3 protein: CASSSPGDSGSSNTGELFF. Here the CDR3 DNA reads TGTGCCAGCAGTTCCCCTGGAGATAGCGGGAGTTCTAACACCGGGGAGCTGTTTTTT.

The sample holds one count of this clone. The V gene is TRBV7-3, the J gene TRBJ1-1; D is unresolved. Germline V gene lookup returns CDR1 SGHTA and CDR2 FQGTGA. V lost 2 bases and J 7 bases, leaving 14 bases between the germline ends. The CDR3 spans 14 residues. CDR3 coding DNA: TGTGCCAGCAGCTTATCCCACCCCCTTCGTGAAGCTTTCTTT. Translating gives CASSLSHPLREAFF.